A selection of T cell receptor beta chains follows, all from one sample in a study of CD8 T cells in Susac syndrome. TCRdb ran MiXCR on the immunoSEQ multiplex PCR reads and lists one entry per CDR3 protein. The repertoire has under 200,000 distinct CDR3 sequences, around nine tenths of them found once; the top ten carry 0.085% to 0.1%. Sequencing was carried out using CD4+ T cells from PBMCs. These receptors all come from a human donor with Susac syndrome. Both conserved end residues are part of each CDR3. The D gene is left open where the match is weak. The size entry is marked missing in some rows and otherwise reads once, few, many or a size class.

d_call,cdr3_length,v_call,clone_size,j_call,cdr3_aa,cdr3_nt
TRBD1,15,TRBV13,.,TRBJ1-1,CASSYGQGRDTEAFF,TGTGCCAGCAGCTATGGACAGGGAAGAGACACTGAAGCTTTCTTT
TRBD1,16,TRBV15,.,TRBJ1-1,CATSRDTGTANTEAFF,TGTGCCACCAGCAGAGATACGGGGACAGCAAACACTGAAGCTTTCTTT
.,15,TRBV4-1,.,TRBJ2-1,CASSQVWTDSSEQFF,TGCGCCAGCAGCCAAGTGTGGACCGATTCTAGTGAGCAGTTCTTC
TRBD1,15,TRBV3-1,once,TRBJ1-1,CASSRISGQGVDAFF,TGTGCCAGCAGCCGTATTAGTGGACAGGGGGTTGACGCTTTCTTT
.,12,TRBV18,.,TRBJ1-5,CASSPPDQPQHF,TGTGCCAGCTCACCCCCAGATCAGCCCCAGCATTTT
.,14,TRBV7-2,once,TRBJ1-1,CASSKGVAGREAFF,TGTGCCAGCAGCAAGGGGGTCGCGGGGAGGGAAGCTTTCTTT
TRBD1,15,TRBV7-6,once,TRBJ2-2,CASSPRTGTDGELFF,TGTGCCAGCAGCCCTAGGACAGGGACGGACGGGGAGCTGTTTTTT
.,14,TRBV20-1,.,TRBJ2-7,CSARFSGDSYEQYF,TGCAGTGCTAGATTTAGCGGAGATTCCTACGAGCAGTACTTC
.,12,TRBV20-1,.,TRBJ1-2,CSASAGSYGYTF,TGCAGTGCTAGCGCGGGGTCCTATGGCTACACCTTC
.,14,TRBV10-3,.,TRBJ2-7,CAISEAGGSHEQYF,TGTGCCATCAGTGAGGCTGGTGGATCCCACGAGCAGTACTTC
.,15,TRBV12-3/TRBV12-4,.,TRBJ2-7,CASSLDTGASYEQYF,TGTGCCAGCAGTTTAGATACGGGGGCTTCCTACGAGCAGTACTTC
TRBD1,14,TRBV20-1,.,TRBJ1-5,CSAMTGRPNQPQHF,TGCAGTGCAATGACAGGGCGTCCAAATCAGCCCCAGCATTTT
.,14,TRBV5-1,.,TRBJ2-6,CASRLSPGANVLTF,TGCGCCAGCCGACTGTCCCCTGGGGCCAACGTCCTGACTTTC
.,16,TRBV12-3/TRBV12-4,.,TRBJ1-1,CASSLDGSLPNTEAFF,TGTGCCAGCAGTTTAGACGGATCGCTACCTAACACTGAAGCTTTCTTT
TRBD2,17,TRBV7-3,.,TRBJ2-1,CASSSKTSGKLSNEQFF,TGTGCCAGCAGCTCAAAGACTAGCGGGAAGCTCTCCAATGAGCAGTTCTTC
TRBD2,16,TRBV4-2,.,TRBJ2-5,CASSTTSGRASETQYF,TGTGCCAGCAGCACGACTAGCGGGAGGGCCTCTGAGACCCAGTACTTC
TRBD1,14,TRBV28,.,TRBJ2-7,CASSQSTGQYEQYF,TGTGCCAGCAGTCAATCGACAGGGCAATACGAGCAGTACTTC
TRBD1,14,TRBV20-1,once,TRBJ1-1,CSVGQGVRYTEAFF,TGCAGTGTAGGGCAGGGGGTCAGGTACACTGAAGCTTTCTTT
TRBD1,14,TRBV5-1,.,TRBJ1-2,CASSLEGGQDGYTF,TGCGCCAGCAGCTTGGAAGGGGGCCAGGATGGCTACACCTTC
.,14,TRBV7-9,.,TRBJ2-7,CASSLGQYSYEQYF,TGTGCCAGCAGCCTCGGACAGTACTCCTACGAGCAGTACTTC
TRBD2,15,TRBV20-1,once,TRBJ2-3,CSAIGLAGYTDTQYF,TGCAGTGCTATAGGACTAGCGGGGTACACAGATACGCAGTATTTT
.,16,TRBV5-1,.,TRBJ2-3,CASSLGADPSTDTQYF,TGCGCCAGCAGCTTGGGAGCGGATCCAAGCACAGATACGCAGTATTTT
TRBD2,14,TRBV2,.,TRBJ2-3,CASLAGVLADTQYF,TGTGCCAGTTTAGCGGGGGTTTTGGCAGATACGCAGTATTTT
.,13,TRBV27,.,TRBJ1-2,CASGTGINYGYTF,TGTGCCAGCGGCACCGGGATCAACTATGGCTACACCTTC
.,17,TRBV4-1,.,TRBJ2-1,CASSQGHTGYLINEQFF,TGCGCCAGCAGCCAAGGTCACACAGGGTATTTGATCAATGAGCAGTTCTTC
TRBD1,15,TRBV15,once,TRBJ1-2,CATSREKGALGGYTF,TGTGCCACCAGCAGAGAAAAGGGGGCCCTTGGTGGCTACACCTTC
.,14,TRBV12-3/TRBV12-4,.,TRBJ1-1,CASRSYNMNTEAFF,TGTGCCAGCAGGTCCTATAACATGAACACTGAAGCTTTCTTT
.,13,TRBV6-1,.,TRBJ2-7,CASRGNRVREQYF,TGTGCCAGCAGAGGAAACAGGGTTCGGGAGCAGTACTTC
TRBD1,14,TRBV4-2,.,TRBJ1-2,CASSRERQGQGYTF,TGTGCCAGCAGCCGAGAAAGACAGGGACAGGGCTACACCTTC
.,13,TRBV7-8,few,TRBJ2-1,CASSLGPNNEQFF,TGTGCCAGCAGCTTGGGACCCAACAATGAGCAGTTCTTC
TRBD2,16,TRBV30,once,TRBJ2-1,CAWSRLGGGLYNEQFF,TGTGCCTGGAGTAGGCTTGGGGGGGGGTTATACAATGAGCAGTTCTTC
TRBD1,15,TRBV11-2,.,TRBJ2-3,CASSLMDRAIDTQYF,TGTGCCAGCAGCTTAATGGACAGGGCAATAGATACGCAGTATTTT
.,13,TRBV19,.,TRBJ1-2,CASSSGVNYGYTF,TGTGCCAGTAGTTCAGGGGTAAACTATGGCTACACCTTC
TRBD2,15,TRBV20-1,once,TRBJ2-1,CSAQRGTSGLNEQFF,TGCAGTGCCCAGCGGGGGACTAGCGGGTTGAATGAGCAGTTCTTC
TRBD2,22,TRBV5-1,.,TRBJ2-2,CASSLDILGPGLAAQNTGELFF,TGCGCCAGCAGCTTGGATATTTTAGGACCGGGACTAGCGGCCCAAAACACCGGGGAGCTGTTTTTT
TRBD1,16,TRBV24-1,.,TRBJ2-5,CATSAGQGTQQETQYF,TGTGCCACCAGCGCGGGACAGGGGACCCAACAAGAGACCCAGTACTTC
.,13,TRBV6-5,.,TRBJ2-2,CASSYRGTGELFF,TGTGCCAGCAGTTATCGGGGTACCGGGGAGCTGTTTTTT
TRBD2,12,TRBV4-1,once,TRBJ2-1,CASSRLAGEQFF,TGCGCCAGCAGCCGACTAGCCGGCGAGCAGTTCTTC
TRBD2,15,TRBV11-2,.,TRBJ2-2,CASSSPAGGPGELFF,TGTGCCAGCAGCTCCCCAGCGGGAGGGCCGGGGGAGCTGTTTTTT
.,16,TRBV3-1,.,TRBJ2-1,CASSQDRFGFLNEQFF,TGTGCCAGCAGCCAAGATCGGTTCGGTTTTTTAAATGAGCAGTTCTTC
.,17,TRBV6-1,.,TRBJ2-6,CASSNTIFLSGANVLTF,TGTGCCAGCAGTAATACAATTTTCCTCTCTGGAGCCAACGTCCTGACTTTC
TRBD1,17,TRBV10-3,.,TRBJ2-5,CAISGEGDRGKLETQYF,TGTGCCATCAGTGGCGAAGGAGACAGGGGGAAGTTAGAGACCCAGTACTTC
.,11,TRBV6-2/TRBV6-3,.,TRBJ1-1,CASSYSAEAFF,TGTGCCAGCAGTTACTCGGCTGAAGCTTTCTTT
TRBD1,16,TRBV5-1,.,TRBJ1-2,CASSLGVSTGGYGYTF,TGCGCCAGCAGTCTGGGGGTCTCGACAGGGGGCTATGGCTACACCTTC
.,15,TRBV2,.,TRBJ1-5,CASSEAGGFNQPQHF,TGTGCCAGCAGTGAGGCAGGCGGATTCAATCAGCCCCAGCATTTT
.,12,TRBV2,.,TRBJ1-2,CASRTTAYGYTF,TGTGCCAGCAGGACGACAGCCTATGGCTACACCTTC
TRBD1,15,TRBV7-9,.,TRBJ2-1,CASSLGQGPYNEQFF,TGTGCCAGCAGCTTGGGACAGGGTCCCTACAATGAGCAGTTCTTC
TRBD1,15,TRBV5-4,.,TRBJ1-2,CASSLSVTGDYGYTF,TGTGCCAGCAGCTTGTCAGTGACAGGGGACTATGGCTACACCTTC
.,15,TRBV19,.,TRBJ2-7,CASSIAATVGYEQYF,TGTGCCAGTAGTATAGCTGCGACAGTAGGATACGAGCAGTACTTC
.,14,TRBV12-3/TRBV12-4,.,TRBJ2-1,CASSPPAGQNEQFF,TGTGCCAGCAGCCCCCCCGCGGGGCAGAATGAGCAGTTCTTC